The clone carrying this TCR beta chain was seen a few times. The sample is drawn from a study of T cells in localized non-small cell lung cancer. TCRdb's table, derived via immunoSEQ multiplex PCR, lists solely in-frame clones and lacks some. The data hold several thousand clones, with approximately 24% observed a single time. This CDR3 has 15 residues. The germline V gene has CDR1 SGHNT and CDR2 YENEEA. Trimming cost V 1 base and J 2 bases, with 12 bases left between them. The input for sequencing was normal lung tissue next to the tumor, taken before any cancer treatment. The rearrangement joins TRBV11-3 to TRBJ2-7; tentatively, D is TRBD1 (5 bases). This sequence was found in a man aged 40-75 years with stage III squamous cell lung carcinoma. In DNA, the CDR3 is TGTGCCAGCAGCTTAGGGGTCGACAGAGCCTACGAGCAGTACTTC. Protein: CASSLGVDRAYEQYF.